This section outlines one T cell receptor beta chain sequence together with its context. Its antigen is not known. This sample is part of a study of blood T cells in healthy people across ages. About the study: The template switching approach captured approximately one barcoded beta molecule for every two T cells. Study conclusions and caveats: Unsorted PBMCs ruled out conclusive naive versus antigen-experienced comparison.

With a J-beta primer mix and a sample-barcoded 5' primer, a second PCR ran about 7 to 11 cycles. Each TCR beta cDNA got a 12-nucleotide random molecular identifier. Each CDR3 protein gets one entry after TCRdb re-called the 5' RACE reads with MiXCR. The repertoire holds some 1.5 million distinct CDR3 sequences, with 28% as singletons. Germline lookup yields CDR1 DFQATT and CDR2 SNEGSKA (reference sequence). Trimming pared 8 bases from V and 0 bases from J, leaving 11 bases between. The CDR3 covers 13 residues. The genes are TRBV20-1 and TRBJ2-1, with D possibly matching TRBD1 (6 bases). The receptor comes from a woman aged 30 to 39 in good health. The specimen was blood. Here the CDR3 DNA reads TGCAGTCCCTACAGGGACTCCTACAATGAGCAGTTCTTC. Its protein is CSPYRDSYNEQFF.